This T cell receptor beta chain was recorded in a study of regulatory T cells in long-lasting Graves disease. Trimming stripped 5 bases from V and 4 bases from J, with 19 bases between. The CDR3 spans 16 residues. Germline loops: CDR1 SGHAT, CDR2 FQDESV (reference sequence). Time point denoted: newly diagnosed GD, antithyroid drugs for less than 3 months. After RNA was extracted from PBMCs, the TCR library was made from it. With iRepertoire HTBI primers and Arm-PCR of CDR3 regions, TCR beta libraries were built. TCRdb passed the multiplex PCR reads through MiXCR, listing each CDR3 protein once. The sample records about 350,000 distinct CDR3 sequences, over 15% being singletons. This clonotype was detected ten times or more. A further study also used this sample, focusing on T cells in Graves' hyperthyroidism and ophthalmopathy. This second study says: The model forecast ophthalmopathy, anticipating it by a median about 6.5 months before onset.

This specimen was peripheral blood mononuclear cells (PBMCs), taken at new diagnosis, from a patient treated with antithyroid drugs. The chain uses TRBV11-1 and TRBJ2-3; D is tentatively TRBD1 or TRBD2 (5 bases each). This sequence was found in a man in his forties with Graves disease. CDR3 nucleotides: TGTGCCAGCAGCCTCTTTGAGGCAGGGAGCCCAGATACGCAGTATTTT. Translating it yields CASSLFEAGSPDTQYF.